A selection of T cell receptor beta chains follows, all from one sample in a study of blood T cells in healthy people across ages. TCRdb passed the 5' RACE reads through MiXCR, listing each CDR3 protein once. Seen here are 870,000 or so distinct CDR3 sequences, 29% observed once, and the top ten hold around 15%. The sequencing input was blood. The receptors stem from a woman aged 80 or over in good health. Each CDR3 is given with its conserved first and last residue. Fields, in order: V gene, D gene, J gene, clone size, CDR3 protein, CDR3 DNA. A D gene is named only where the DNA matches it firmly. A row's size may be missing; if present it is once, few, many or a size class.

v_gene: TRBV11-3
d_gene: .
j_gene: TRBJ2-2
abundance: .
CDR3aa: CASSLGAVTGELFF
CDR3nt: TGTGCCAGCAGCTTGGGCGCGGTCACCGGGGAGCTGTTTTTT

v_gene: TRBV3-1
d_gene: TRBD1
j_gene: TRBJ1-6
abundance: few
CDR3aa: CASSRKIGGTGAYNSPLHF
CDR3nt: TGTGCCAGCAGCCGAAAGATTGGTGGGACAGGCGCCTATAATTCACCCCTCCACTTT

v_gene: TRBV11-1
d_gene: .
j_gene: TRBJ2-1
abundance: .
CDR3aa: CASSLVGNLYNEQFF
CDR3nt: TGTGCCAGCAGCTTAGTGGGGAACCTATACAATGAGCAGTTCTTC

v_gene: TRBV7-8
d_gene: .
j_gene: TRBJ2-1
abundance: .
CDR3aa: CASSLGRYNERYF
CDR3nt: TGTGCCAGCAGCTTAGGGCGATACAATGAGCGGTACTTC

v_gene: TRBV19
d_gene: .
j_gene: TRBJ2-7
abundance: .
CDR3aa: CASSIAWDGTYEQYF
CDR3nt: TGTGCCAGTAGTATAGCTTGGGACGGTACCTACGAGCAGTACTTC

v_gene: TRBV20-1
d_gene: TRBD1
j_gene: TRBJ1-2
abundance: once
CDR3aa: CSARRDRAEYGYTF
CDR3nt: TGCAGTGCTAGGAGGGACAGAGCAGAGTATGGCTACACCTTC

v_gene: TRBV27
d_gene: .
j_gene: TRBJ2-1
abundance: many
CDR3aa: CASSLPGVNDLNEQFF
CDR3nt: TGTGCCAGCAGTTTACCGGGAGTCAACGACCTCAATGAGCAGTTCTTC

v_gene: TRBV28
d_gene: TRBD1
j_gene: TRBJ1-2
abundance: .
CDR3aa: CASSPPGGQGFYGYTF
CDR3nt: TGTGCCAGCAGTCCCCCGGGGGGACAGGGGTTCTATGGCTACACCTTC

v_gene: TRBV7-2
d_gene: TRBD1
j_gene: TRBJ1-1
abundance: few
CDR3aa: CASSLATGRVNTEAFF
CDR3nt: TGTGCCAGCAGCTTAGCGACAGGGAGGGTGAACACTGAAGCTTTCTTT

v_gene: TRBV7-2
d_gene: .
j_gene: TRBJ2-7
abundance: many
CDR3aa: CASRPPGIRSYEQYF
CDR3nt: TGTGCCAGCAGACCACCGGGAATTCGCTCCTACGAGCAGTACTTC